The rows below give T cell receptor beta chains drawn from one sample of a study of T cells in localized non-small cell lung cancer. TCRdb's table, derived via immunoSEQ multiplex PCR, lists solely in-frame clones and lacks some. The sample carries approximately 67,000 clones, roughly four fifths recorded once. This material consisted of peripheral blood, taken before any cancer treatment. The origin of the receptors is a female donor aged 60 or older with stage I lung adenocarcinoma. CDR3s include the opening cysteine and the closing phenylalanine or tryptophan. D genes are given only for firm matches. Expanded clones are given a class, and other clones once, few, many or no size at all.

clone_size	j_call	d_call	v_call	cdr3_aa	cdr3_nt
.	TRBJ2-1	TRBD1	TRBV5-1	CASSLDRGSVGSDEQFF	TGCGCCAGCAGCTTGGACAGGGGATCGGTAGGTTCGGATGAGCAGTTCTTC
.	TRBJ1-6	.	TRBV27	CASSLQSRGFSPLHF	TGTGCCAGCAGCCTCCAGTCCCGTGGATTTTCACCCCTCCACTTT
.	TRBJ1-5	TRBD1	TRBV6-5	CASSQGARSNQPQHF	TGTGCCAGCAGCCAGGGGGCGCGAAGCAATCAGCCCCAGCATTTT
.	TRBJ2-5	TRBD2	TRBV5-4	CASPSGRARETQYF	TGTGCCAGTCCCAGCGGGAGGGCCCGGGAGACCCAGTACTTC
.	TRBJ1-1	.	TRBV23-1	CARHPERDTEAFF	TGCGCCAGGCACCCAGAGCGGGACACTGAAGCTTTCTTT
.	TRBJ2-2	TRBD1	TRBV9	CASSVVGGDTGELFF	TGTGCCAGCAGCGTAGTAGGGGGCGACACCGGGGAGCTGTTTTTT
.	TRBJ1-1	.	TRBV4-1	CASSQGGARGNTEAFF	TGCGCCAGCAGCCAAGGGGGTGCCAGGGGGAACACTGAAGCTTTCTTT
.	TRBJ2-3	TRBD1	TRBV5-6	CASSVGTGRADTQYF	TGTGCCAGCAGCGTGGGGACAGGGAGGGCAGATACGCAGTATTTT
.	TRBJ1-4	TRBD1	TRBV5-1	CASSLGQGYILDEKLFF	TGCGCCAGCAGCTTGGGACAGGGCTACATTCTAGATGAAAAACTGTTTTTT
many	TRBJ1-5	.	TRBV5-6	CASSLGSRSQPQHF	TGTGCCAGCAGCTTGGGGAGCAGGAGTCAGCCCCAGCATTTT
.	TRBJ2-1	TRBD2	TRBV19	CASSIGGLAGYNEQFF	TGTGCCAGTAGTATCGGGGGACTAGCGGGCTACAATGAGCAGTTCTTC
.	TRBJ1-6	.	TRBV28	CASSRGATARNSPLHF	TGTGCCAGCAGTCGAGGGGCGACAGCTAGGAATTCACCCCTCCACTTT
many	TRBJ2-5	.	TRBV7-8	CASSQGTGAQYF	TGTGCCAGCAGCCAGGGAACGGGGGCCCAGTACTTC
.	TRBJ2-5	TRBD1	TRBV5-6	CASSSTGAGGETQYF	TGTGCCAGCAGCTCCACAGGGGCGGGCGGGGAGACCCAGTACTTC
.	TRBJ2-4	TRBD2	TRBV19	CASSPSGPGGGAGNIQYF	TGTGCCAGTAGCCCCTCGGGGCCCGGCGGGGGGGCAGGAAACATTCAGTACTTC
.	TRBJ1-3	.	TRBV7-2	CASSLEESSGNTIYF	TGTGCCAGCAGCTTAGAAGAGAGCTCTGGAAACACCATATATTTT
.	TRBJ2-7	.	TRBV11-2	CASSLGIHYEQYF	TGTGCCAGCAGCTTAGGAATCCACTACGAGCAGTACTTC
.	TRBJ2-5	.	TRBV5-1	CASSRTVQETQYF	TGCGCCAGCAGCCGGACAGTCCAAGAGACCCAGTACTTC
.	TRBJ1-2	TRBD1	TRBV19	CASSRTGWGYTF	TGTGCCAGTAGTCGGACAGGTTGGGGCTACACCTTC
.	TRBJ2-7	.	TRBV6-5	CASKNNYEQYF	TGTGCCAGCAAAAACAACTACGAGCAGTACTTC
.	TRBJ2-7	.	TRBV12-2	CASRLVGDRESYEQYF	TGTGCAAGTCGCTTAGTGGGGGACAGGGAAAGCTACGAGCAGTACTTC
.	TRBJ2-7	.	TRBV27	CASSVRDGPYEQYF	TGTGCCAGCAGTGTAAGGGACGGTCCCTACGAGCAGTACTTC
.	TRBJ2-6	.	TRBV18	CASSPRASGVNPGANVLTF	TGTGCCAGCTCACCCCGAGCATCAGGGGTAAACCCTGGGGCCAACGTCCTGACTTTC
.	TRBJ1-1	TRBD1	TRBV18	CASSPRQGGPNTEAFF	TGTGCCAGCTCACCTCGACAGGGGGGTCCGAACACTGAAGCTTTCTTT
.	TRBJ1-1	.	TRBV7-9	CASSLEPGVGAFF	TGTGCCAGCAGCTTAGAGCCCGGAGTTGGAGCTTTCTTT
.	TRBJ1-1	.	TRBV20-1	CSASSNTEAFF	TGCAGTGCGAGCTCCAACACTGAAGCTTTCTTT
.	TRBJ2-7	TRBD1	TRBV18	CASSPDRGMGEQYF	TGTGCCAGCTCACCCGACAGGGGGATGGGCGAGCAGTACTTC
.	TRBJ1-4	.	TRBV2	CASSADSRLNEKLFF	TGTGCCAGCAGCGCTGACAGCCGTCTTAATGAAAAACTGTTTTTT
.	TRBJ1-2	.	TRBV7-9	CASSLTGPYGYTF	TGTGCCAGCAGCTTAACCGGACCCTATGGCTACACCTTC
.	TRBJ2-3	.	TRBV7-3	CASSLGSAVDTQYF	TGTGCCAGCAGTCTGGGGTCGGCGGTAGATACGCAGTATTTT
.	TRBJ1-2	TRBD1	TRBV2	CASRTGIGYGYTF	TGTGCCAGCAGGACAGGGATAGGCTATGGCTACACCTTC
.	TRBJ2-5	.	TRBV12-1	CASNQFRGSGDGETQYF	TGTGCCAGCAACCAATTCAGGGGGTCGGGGGATGGAGAGACCCAGTACTTC
few	TRBJ2-7	.	TRBV6-5	CASSPGQNYEQYF	TGTGCCAGCAGCCCAGGACAGAACTACGAGCAGTACTTC
.	TRBJ2-2	.	TRBV5-4	CASSLAQHGELFF	TGTGCCAGCAGCTTGGCCCAACACGGGGAGCTGTTTTTT
.	TRBJ2-3	.	TRBV30	CAWSVGGSADTQYF	TGTGCCTGGAGTGTAGGTGGGAGTGCAGATACGCAGTATTTT
.	TRBJ1-1	TRBD1	TRBV18	CASSPLSGQGGTEAFF	TGTGCCAGCTCACCACTAAGCGGACAGGGTGGCACTGAAGCTTTCTTT
.	TRBJ1-2	.	TRBV19	CASSVGTNGYTF	TGTGCCAGTAGTGTCGGGACAAATGGCTACACCTTC
.	TRBJ2-7	.	TRBV30	CAWSSRQLSYEQYF	TGTGCCTGGAGTAGCAGACAGCTCTCCTACGAGCAGTACTTC
once	TRBJ2-1	.	TRBV7-6	CASSRADRARQFF	TGTGCCAGCAGCCGTGCAGACAGAGCAAGGCAGTTCTTC
.	TRBJ2-2	TRBD1	TRBV19	CATLRGQATTGELFF	TGTGCCACCCTCAGAGGACAGGCGACCACCGGGGAGCTGTTTTTT
.	TRBJ1-3	.	TRBV4-1	CASSQESAGIPGNTIYF	TGCGCCAGCAGCCAAGAAAGTGCCGGGATCCCCGGAAACACCATATATTTT
.	TRBJ2-3	.	TRBV30	CAWSSGLAEDTQYF	TGTGCCTGGAGTAGCGGGTTAGCGGAGGATACGCAGTATTTT
.	TRBJ1-2	.	TRBV7-3	CASSASVGYGYTF	TGTGCCAGCAGCGCCTCGGTGGGTTATGGCTACACCTTC
.	TRBJ2-3	.	TRBV7-3	CASSSGTSTDTQYF	TGTGCCAGCAGCTCCGGGACTAGCACAGATACGCAGTATTTT
.	TRBJ2-4	TRBD2	TRBV29-1	CSAASGSGGKNIQYF	TGCAGCGCTGCTAGCGGGAGTGGTGGCAAAAACATTCAGTACTTC
.	TRBJ2-1	TRBD2	TRBV4-1	CASSQPSGSAYNEQFF	TGCGCCAGCAGCCAACCTAGCGGGAGCGCCTACAATGAGCAGTTCTTC
.	TRBJ1-3	.	TRBV7-9	CASSFAVGNTIYF	TGTGCCAGCAGCTTTGCAGTTGGAAACACCATATATTTT
.	TRBJ2-5	TRBD2	TRBV5-1	CASSLLAGGETQYF	TGCGCCAGCAGCTTACTAGCGGGAGGGGAGACCCAGTACTTC